Listed below are T cell receptor beta chains from one sample, sequenced in a study of molecular identifiers for immune sequencing clone quantification. TCRdb fed the PCR reads into MiXCR, producing one record per CDR3 protein. The sample holds over 600,000 distinct CDR3 sequences; approximately 20% are singletons and the top ten take under 0.95%. Sequencing input: naive CD8+ T cells from blood, with Jurkat cell RNA spiked in. The receptors derive from a human donor in good health. Some libraries in this study had Jurkat cell RNA spiked in. Each CDR3 is given with its conserved first and last residue. A D gene is named only where the DNA matches it firmly. For some rows the clone size is stated as once, few or many, or as a class when expanded; others skip it.

>NA|NA|TRBV12-5|TRBJ1-2
TGTGCTAGTGGTCACAGAACAGGGATAGCTAACTATGGCTACACCTTC
CASGHRTGIANYGYTF
>NA|NA|TRBV28|TRBJ2-7
TGTGCCAGCAGTTTATTGCAGGGCTCCTACGAGCAGTACTTC
CASSLLQGSYEQYF
>many|NA|TRBV15|TRBJ2-1
TGTGCCACCAGCAGAGATCTGAGGGGGTATGAGCAGTTCTTC
CATSRDLRGYEQFF
>many|TRBD1|TRBV7-9|TRBJ1-1
TGTGCCAGCAGCTCCGGGACAGGGGACACTGAAGCTTTCTTT
CASSSGTGDTEAFF
>many|TRBD1|TRBV4-1|TRBJ2-3
TGCGCCAGCAGCCAAGATAAGGGACAGGGGACAGATACGCAGTATTTT
CASSQDKGQGTDTQYF
>many|NA|TRBV6-2/TRBV6-3|TRBJ1-6
TGTGCCAGCAGTTACCCGCTCGCCACCGGATTTAATAATTCACCCCTCCACTTT
CASSYPLATGFNNSPLHF
>many|NA|TRBV7-7|TRBJ2-1
TGTGCTAGCAGCTTAGGCCCGATCAATGAGCAGTTCTTC
CASSLGPINEQFF
>many|NA|TRBV2|TRBJ1-5
TGTGCCAGCAGTGAAAGAGGGGAGGAGGATTATCAGCCCCAGCATTTT
CASSERGEEDYQPQHF
>many|NA|TRBV28|TRBJ1-5
TGTGCCAGCAGTTTAGGACAACATAGCAATCAGCCCCAGCATTTT
CASSLGQHSNQPQHF
>NA|TRBD1|TRBV4-1|TRBJ1-2
TGCGCCAGCGGCCAAGAAGTACAGGGGGAGTTCATGGATGGCTACACCTTC
CASGQEVQGEFMDGYTF
>many|TRBD1|TRBV12-3/TRBV12-4|TRBJ1-1
TGTGCCAGCAGTGGAGGGGGCTTGAACACTGAAGCTTTCTTT
CASSGGGLNTEAFF
>few|NA|TRBV6-5|TRBJ2-2
TGTGCCAGCGCCGAGACTAGATTTAACACCGGGGAGCTGTTTTTT
CASAETRFNTGELFF
>many|NA|TRBV30|TRBJ2-6
TGTGCCTGGAGTTGGGGGGCTGGGGCCAACGTCCTGACTTTC
CAWSWGAGANVLTF
>few|TRBD2|TRBV5-4|TRBJ2-2
TGTGCCAGCAGCGGACGTAGCGGGGCTAACACCGGGGAGCTGTTTTTT
CASSGRSGANTGELFF
>few|NA|TRBV9|TRBJ2-3
TGTGCCAGCAGCCCAGGGACGGCTTTCACTAGCACAGATACGCAGTATTTT
CASSPGTAFTSTDTQYF
>many|NA|TRBV7-9|TRBJ1-1
TGTGCCAGCAGCTTCACGGGGGAGGACACTGAAGCTTTCTTT
CASSFTGEDTEAFF
>NA|NA|TRBV2|TRBJ1-2
TGTGCCAGCTGCGGGGAGGGTGAGACCTATGGCTACACCTTC
CASCGEGETYGYTF
>NA|NA|TRBV3-1|TRBJ2-7
TGTGCCAGCAGCCAAGTTAACGACTACGAGCAGTACTTC
CASSQVNDYEQYF
>NA|TRBD1|TRBV19|TRBJ2-7
TGTGCCAGTAGTAAATCCGGCGGCACAGGGGACCACGAGCAGTACTTC
CASSKSGGTGDHEQYF
>many|NA|TRBV2|TRBJ2-7
TGTGCCAGCAACGAAGGGATCTCCCACGAGCAGTACTTC
CASNEGISHEQYF
>many|TRBD1|TRBV13|TRBJ2-7
TGTGCCAGCAGCCCAGGGGGCTCCGGCTACGAGCAGTACTTC
CASSPGGSGYEQYF
>many|NA|TRBV5-6|TRBJ2-5
TGTGCCAGCAGCTTGCTTCGCAGGGGAGGGGAGACCCAGTACTTC
CASSLLRRGGETQYF
>NA|TRBD1|TRBV27|TRBJ1-5
TGTGCCAGCAGTCCCCTCTCTAGGGGGCGTAGCAATCAGCCCCAGCATTTT
CASSPLSRGRSNQPQHF
>many|NA|TRBV4-3|TRBJ2-3
TGCGCCAGCAGCCAGAAGCCAGATACGCAGTATTTT
CASSQKPDTQYF
>few|NA|TRBV20-1|TRBJ1-2
TGCAGTGCTTTGACAGTTACAGCTAACTATGGCTACACCTTC
CSALTVTANYGYTF
>few|TRBD1|TRBV7-9|TRBJ2-7
TGTGCCAGCAGCTTAGCTTCCGGGACAGTATTCTACGAGCAGTACTTC
CASSLASGTVFYEQYF
>many|NA|TRBV18|TRBJ2-3
TGTGCCAGCTCACCGCTGCGCCCCGAGGCAGATACGCAGTATTTT
CASSPLRPEADTQYF
>many|NA|TRBV7-9|TRBJ2-1
TGTGCCAGCAGCTTAGCGGATCCAGGCCTGGCCCACAATGAGCAGTTCTTC
CASSLADPGLAHNEQFF
>many|NA|TRBV5-1|TRBJ1-5
TGCGCCAGCAGCGGAGGCGGGCGAGGCAATCAGCCCCAGCATTTT
CASSGGGRGNQPQHF
>many|TRBD1|TRBV5-4|TRBJ1-1
TGTGCCAGCAGCTTGGGACAGGGTGGACTGAACACTGAAGCTTTCTTT
CASSLGQGGLNTEAFF
>NA|NA|TRBV13|TRBJ2-3
TGTGCCAGCAGCTTAGCGAAATCCCGCGGGACGTGGGACACAGATACGCAGTATTTT
CASSLAKSRGTWDTDTQYF
>few|NA|TRBV5-6|TRBJ2-7
TGTGCCAGCAGCTTGTGGAGAGAGCAGTACTTC
CASSLWREQYF
>many|NA|TRBV6-6|TRBJ1-5
TGTGCCAGCAGCCAGGTCCAAGGGGTTTATCAGCCCCAGCATTTT
CASSQVQGVYQPQHF
>many|TRBD1|TRBV5-1|TRBJ1-3
TGCGCCAGCAGCTTAGACAGGGCGAGCTCTGGAAACACCATATATTTT
CASSLDRASSGNTIYF
>many|TRBD2|TRBV12-3/TRBV12-4|TRBJ2-3
TGTGCCAGCAGTCATAGCGGGGAAAGCACAGATACGCAGTATTTT
CASSHSGESTDTQYF
>few|TRBD2|TRBV5-4|TRBJ2-7
TGTGCCAGCAGCTACGGGACTAGCGGGGGCTACGAGCAGTACTTC
CASSYGTSGGYEQYF
>few|TRBD1|TRBV28|TRBJ1-2
TGTGCCAGCAGTTTTACCGCGACAGGGGGGGGCTACACCTTC
CASSFTATGGGYTF
>few|NA|TRBV6-5|TRBJ2-7
TGTGCCAGCAGTTACGGCGGGAACTCCTACGAGCAGTACTTC
CASSYGGNSYEQYF
>many|TRBD1|TRBV5-8|TRBJ1-4
TGTGCCAGCAGCTTGGGACAGGGGGCGCAGAATGAAAAACTGTTTTTT
CASSLGQGAQNEKLFF
>many|NA|TRBV7-9|TRBJ1-1
TGTGCCACCGGCCGCGGCACTGAAGCTTTCTTT
CATGRGTEAFF
>few|TRBD1|TRBV7-9|TRBJ2-2
TGTGCCAGCAGTTACACAGGGGCCAACACCGGGGAGCTGTTTTTT
CASSYTGANTGELFF
>many|NA|TRBV7-9|TRBJ2-6
TGTGCCAGCAGCTTGGCCGCTTTTTACTCTGGGGCCAACGTCCTGACTTTC
CASSLAAFYSGANVLTF
>many|NA|TRBV7-9|TRBJ1-1
TGTGCCAGCAGCTTAATCTTGGTAACTGAAGCTTTCTTT
CASSLILVTEAFF
>NA|TRBD2|TRBV6-5|TRBJ2-7
TGTGCCAGCAGTCCGCCCTCGGAGCCCTTTACTAGCGGAGGTAGAGTGCAGTACTTC
CASSPPSEPFTSGGRVQYF
>many|NA|TRBV28|TRBJ1-5
TGTGCCAGCAGTTTCATCGGGGATCAGCCCCAGCATTTT
CASSFIGDQPQHF
>NA|NA|TRBV29-1|TRBJ1-2
TGCAGCGCTGAAGATCTTACGGGTAGCTATGGCTACACCTTC
CSAEDLTGSYGYTF